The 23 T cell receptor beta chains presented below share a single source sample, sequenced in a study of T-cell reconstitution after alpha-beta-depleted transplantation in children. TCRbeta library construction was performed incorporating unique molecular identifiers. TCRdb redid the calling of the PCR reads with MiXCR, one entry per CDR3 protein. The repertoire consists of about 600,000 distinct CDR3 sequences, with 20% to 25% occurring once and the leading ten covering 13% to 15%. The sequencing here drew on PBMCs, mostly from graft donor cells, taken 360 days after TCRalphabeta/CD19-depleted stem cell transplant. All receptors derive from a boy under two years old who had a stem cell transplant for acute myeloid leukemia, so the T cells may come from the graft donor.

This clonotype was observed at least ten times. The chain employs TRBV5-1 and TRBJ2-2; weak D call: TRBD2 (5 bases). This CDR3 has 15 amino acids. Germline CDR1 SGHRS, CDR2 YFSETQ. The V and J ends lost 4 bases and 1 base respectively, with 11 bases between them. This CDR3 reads CASSVGDKNTGELFF. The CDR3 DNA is TGCGCCAGCAGCGTCGGGGATAAGAACACCGGGGAGCTGTTTTTT.

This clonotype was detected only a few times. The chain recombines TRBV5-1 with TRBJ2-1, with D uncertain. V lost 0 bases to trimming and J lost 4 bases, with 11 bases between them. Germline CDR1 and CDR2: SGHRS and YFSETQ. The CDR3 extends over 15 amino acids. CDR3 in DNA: TGCGCCAGCAGCTTGGGACCAGGTCCTTACAATGAGCAGTTCTTC. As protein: CASSLGPGPYNEQFF.

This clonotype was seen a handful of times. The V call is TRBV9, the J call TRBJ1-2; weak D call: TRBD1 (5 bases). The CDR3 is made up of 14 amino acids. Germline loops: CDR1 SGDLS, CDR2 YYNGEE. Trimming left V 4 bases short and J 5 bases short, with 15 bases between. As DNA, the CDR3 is TGTGCCAGCAGCCCCCCGGGACTTTCATATGGCTACACCTTC. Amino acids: CASSPPGLSYGYTF.

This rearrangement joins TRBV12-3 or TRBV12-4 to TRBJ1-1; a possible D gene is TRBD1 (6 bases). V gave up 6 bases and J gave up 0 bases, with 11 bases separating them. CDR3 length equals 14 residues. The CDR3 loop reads CASRGGGLNTEAFF. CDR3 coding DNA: TGTGCCAGCAGGGGAGGGGGTCTGAACACTGAAGCTTTCTTT.

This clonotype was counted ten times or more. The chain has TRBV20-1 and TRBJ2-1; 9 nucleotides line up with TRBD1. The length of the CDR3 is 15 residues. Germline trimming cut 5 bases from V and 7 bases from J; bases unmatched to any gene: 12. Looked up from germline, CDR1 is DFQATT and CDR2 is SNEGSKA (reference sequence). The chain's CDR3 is CSASFRTGEGNEQFF. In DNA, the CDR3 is TGCAGTGCTTCCTTTCGGACAGGGGAGGGGAATGAGCAGTTCTTC.

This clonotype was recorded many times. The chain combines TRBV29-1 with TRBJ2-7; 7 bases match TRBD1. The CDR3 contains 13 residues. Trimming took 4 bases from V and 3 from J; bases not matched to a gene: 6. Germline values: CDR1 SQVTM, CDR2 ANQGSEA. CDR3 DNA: TGCAGCGTTGGGGGGACAGCTCTCTACGAGCAGTACTTC. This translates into CSVGGTALYEQYF.

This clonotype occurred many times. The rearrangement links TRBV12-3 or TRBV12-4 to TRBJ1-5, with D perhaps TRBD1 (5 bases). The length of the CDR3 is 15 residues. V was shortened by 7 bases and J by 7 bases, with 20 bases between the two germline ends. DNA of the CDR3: TGTGCCAGCATCCGATCTCCAGGGCGGGACCAGCCCCAGCATTTT. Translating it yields CASIRSPGRDQPQHF.

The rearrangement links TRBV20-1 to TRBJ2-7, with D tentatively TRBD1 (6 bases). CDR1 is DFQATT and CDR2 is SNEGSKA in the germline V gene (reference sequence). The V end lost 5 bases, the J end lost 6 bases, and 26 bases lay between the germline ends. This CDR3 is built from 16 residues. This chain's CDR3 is CSAPNRRQALFTEQYV. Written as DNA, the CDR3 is TGCAGTGCTCCCAACAGAAGACAGGCTCTCTTTACCGAGCAGTACGTC.

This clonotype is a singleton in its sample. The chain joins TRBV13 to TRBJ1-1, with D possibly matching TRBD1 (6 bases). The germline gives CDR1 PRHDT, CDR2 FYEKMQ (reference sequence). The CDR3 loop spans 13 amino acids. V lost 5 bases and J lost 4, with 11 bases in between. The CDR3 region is CASSAGGATEAFF. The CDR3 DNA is TGTGCCAGCAGCGCCGGGGGGGCCACTGAAGCTTTCTTT.

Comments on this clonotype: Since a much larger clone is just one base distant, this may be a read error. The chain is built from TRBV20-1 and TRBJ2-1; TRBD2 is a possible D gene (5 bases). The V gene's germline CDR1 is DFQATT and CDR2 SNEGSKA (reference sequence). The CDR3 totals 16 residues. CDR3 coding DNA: TGCTGTGCTAGAGCGAGGCGGGTGACGGCCTACAATGAGCAGTTCTTC. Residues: CCARARRVTAYNEQFF.

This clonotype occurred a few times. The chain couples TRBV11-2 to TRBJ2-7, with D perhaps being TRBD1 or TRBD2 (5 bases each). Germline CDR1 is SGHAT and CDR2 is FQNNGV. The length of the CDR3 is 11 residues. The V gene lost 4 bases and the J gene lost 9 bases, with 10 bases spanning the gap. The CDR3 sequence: CASSSGQWQYF. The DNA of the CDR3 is TGTGCCAGCAGCTCGGGGCAGTGGCAGTACTTC.

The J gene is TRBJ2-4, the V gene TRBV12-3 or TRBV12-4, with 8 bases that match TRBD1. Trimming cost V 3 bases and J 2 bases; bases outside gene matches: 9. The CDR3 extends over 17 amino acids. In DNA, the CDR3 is TGTGCCAGCAGTTTCAGACAGGGGCAGGGAACCAAAAACATTCAGTACTTC. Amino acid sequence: CASSFRQGQGTKNIQYF.

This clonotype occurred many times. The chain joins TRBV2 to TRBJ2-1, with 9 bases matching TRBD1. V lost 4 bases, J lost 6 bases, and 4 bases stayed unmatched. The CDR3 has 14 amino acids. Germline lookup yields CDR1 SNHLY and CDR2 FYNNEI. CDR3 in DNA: TGTGCCAGCAGTGGGGACAGGGCGCCCAATGAGCAGTTCTTC. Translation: CASSGDRAPNEQFF.

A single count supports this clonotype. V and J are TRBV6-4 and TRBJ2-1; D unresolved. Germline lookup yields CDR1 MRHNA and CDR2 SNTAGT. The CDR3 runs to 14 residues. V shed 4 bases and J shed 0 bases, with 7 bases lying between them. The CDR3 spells CASSVSSSYNEQFF. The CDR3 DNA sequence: TGTGCCAGCAGTGTTTCGAGCTCCTACAATGAGCAGTTCTTC.

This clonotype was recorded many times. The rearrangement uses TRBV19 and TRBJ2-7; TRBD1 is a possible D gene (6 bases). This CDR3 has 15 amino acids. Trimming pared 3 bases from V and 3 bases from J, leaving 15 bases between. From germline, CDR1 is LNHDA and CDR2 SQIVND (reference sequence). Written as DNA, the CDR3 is TGTGCCAGTAGTATGGGGACAAGCACGGACTACGAGCAGTACTTC. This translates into CASSMGTSTDYEQYF.

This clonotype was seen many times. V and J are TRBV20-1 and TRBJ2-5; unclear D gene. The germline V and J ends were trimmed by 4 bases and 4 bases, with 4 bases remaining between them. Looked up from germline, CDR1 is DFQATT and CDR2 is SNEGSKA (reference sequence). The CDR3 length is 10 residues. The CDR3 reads CSAMIETQYF. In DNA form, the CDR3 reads TGCAGTGCTATGATAGAGACCCAGTACTTC.

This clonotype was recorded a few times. The CDR3, as DNA: TGCAGTGCTAGCGGACAGCAGGACACTGAAGCTTTCTTT. Protein product: CSASGQQDTEAFF. This chain uses TRBV20-1 with TRBJ1-1; the D gene is possibly TRBD1 (6 bases). Germline V gene sequence: CDR1 DFQATT, CDR2 SNEGSKA (reference sequence). This CDR3 region has 13 residues. Deletions cut 3 bases from V and 3 bases from J, with 11 bases between.

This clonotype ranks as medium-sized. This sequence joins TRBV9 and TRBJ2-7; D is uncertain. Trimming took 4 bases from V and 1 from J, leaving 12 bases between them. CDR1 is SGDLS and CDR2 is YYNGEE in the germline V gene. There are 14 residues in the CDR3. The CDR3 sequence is CASSPSDGSYEQYF. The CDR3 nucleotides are TGTGCCAGCAGCCCATCGGACGGATCCTACGAGCAGTACTTC.

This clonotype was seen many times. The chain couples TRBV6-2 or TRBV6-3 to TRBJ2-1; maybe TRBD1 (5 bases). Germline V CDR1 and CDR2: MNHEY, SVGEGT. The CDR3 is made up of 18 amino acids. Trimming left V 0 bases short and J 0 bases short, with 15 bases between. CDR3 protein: CASSYSVKTESSYNEQFF. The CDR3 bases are TGTGCCAGCAGTTACTCCGTGAAGACAGAAAGCTCCTACAATGAGCAGTTCTTC.

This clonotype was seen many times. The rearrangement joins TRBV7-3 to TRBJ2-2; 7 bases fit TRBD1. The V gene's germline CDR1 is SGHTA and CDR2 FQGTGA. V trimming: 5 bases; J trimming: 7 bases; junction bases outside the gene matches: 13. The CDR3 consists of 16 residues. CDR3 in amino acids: CASSQYFDRANGELFF. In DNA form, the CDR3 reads TGTGCCAGCAGCCAATACTTCGACAGGGCGAACGGGGAGCTGTTTTTT.

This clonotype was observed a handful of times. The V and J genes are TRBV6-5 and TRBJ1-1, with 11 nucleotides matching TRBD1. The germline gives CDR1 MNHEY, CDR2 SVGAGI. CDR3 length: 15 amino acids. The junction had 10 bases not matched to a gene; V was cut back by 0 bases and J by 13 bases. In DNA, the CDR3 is TGTGCCAGCAGTTACTCCGATGGGACAGGGGGGAAGGTTTTCTTT. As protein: CASSYSDGTGGKVFF.

This CDR3 reads CSARDEDRGWQETQYF. In DNA, the CDR3 is TGCAGTGCTAGAGACGAGGACAGGGGTTGGCAAGAGACCCAGTACTTC. The chain recombines TRBV20-1 with TRBJ2-5; the match to TRBD1 covers 9 bases. The CDR3 consists of 16 residues. The germline CDR1 and CDR2 sequences are DFQATT and SNEGSKA (reference sequence). The junction had 7 bases not matched to a gene; V was cut back by 0 bases and J by 2 bases.

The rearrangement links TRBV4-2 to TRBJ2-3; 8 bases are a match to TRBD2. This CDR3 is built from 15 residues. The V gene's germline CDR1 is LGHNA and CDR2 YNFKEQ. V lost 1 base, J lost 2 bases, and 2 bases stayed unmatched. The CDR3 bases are TGTGCCAGCAGCCAAGTCGGACTAGCCACAGATACGCAGTATTTT. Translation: CASSQVGLATDTQYF.